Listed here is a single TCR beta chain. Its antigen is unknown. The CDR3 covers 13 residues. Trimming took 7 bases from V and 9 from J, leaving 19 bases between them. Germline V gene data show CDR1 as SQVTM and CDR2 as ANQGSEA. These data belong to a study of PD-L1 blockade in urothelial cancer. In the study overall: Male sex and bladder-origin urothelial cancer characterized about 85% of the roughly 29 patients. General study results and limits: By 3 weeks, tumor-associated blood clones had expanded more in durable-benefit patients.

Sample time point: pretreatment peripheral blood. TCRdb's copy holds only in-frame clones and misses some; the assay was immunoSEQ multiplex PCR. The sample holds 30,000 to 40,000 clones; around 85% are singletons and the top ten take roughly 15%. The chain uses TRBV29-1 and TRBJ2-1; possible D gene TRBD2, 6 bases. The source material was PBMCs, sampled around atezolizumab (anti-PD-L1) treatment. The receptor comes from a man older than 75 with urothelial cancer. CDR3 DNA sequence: TGCAGCGGGGGGAAAGCGACTAGAGGTGAGCAGTTCTTC. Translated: CSGGKATRGEQFF.